These 3 T cell receptor beta chains originate from one sample sequenced in a study of blood T cells in healthy people across ages. Next came a second PCR, run for about 6 to 11 cycles, which used a sample-barcoded 5' primer along with a J-beta primer mix. TCRdb used MiXCR to reprocess the 5' RACE reads, holding one entry per CDR3 protein. The sample has 750,000 to 950,000 distinct CDR3 sequences, approximately 24% seen once; the top ten hold around 2.9%. This sample also belongs to another study, concerning T cells of mothers and their children.

The sample comprised blood. The receptors come from a boy younger than 18 in good health.

This clonotype has more than one count but fewer than ten. This rearrangement joins TRBV14 to TRBJ2-2, with TRBD1 matching over 9 bases. The CDR3 extends over 18 amino acids. Germline CDR1 and CDR2: SGHDN and FVKESK. V shed 4 bases and J 1 base; nucleotides not matched to a gene: 10. The CDR3 nucleotides read TGTGCCAGCAGCCGTTGGGACAGGGCGAATTTGAACACCGGGGAGCTGTTTTTT. Protein product: CASSRWDRANLNTGELFF.

On this clonotype: A much larger clone differs from this one at a single base, so this may be a read error. The gene calls are TRBV12-3 or TRBV12-4 and TRBJ1-4; D is possibly TRBD1 (5 bases). The ends were cut back, 3 bases at V and 10 bases at J, with 12 bases in the middle. There are 13 residues in the CDR3. Here the CDR3 DNA reads TGTGCCAGCAGTTTGACCAACGGGGGAAAACTGTTTTTT. Encoded protein: CASSLTNGGKLFF.

Remarks on this clonotype: A junction boundary mismatches the germline segment, possibly from a read error. This chain uses TRBV7-9 with TRBJ1-1, with TRBD1 as a possible D gene (5 bases). The CDR3 is 13 amino acids. Per germline, CDR1 SEHNR and CDR2 FQNEAQ (reference sequence). The CDR3 DNA reads TGTGCCAGCAGGCCGGGACGAGAAACTGAAGCCTTCTTT. Encoded protein: CASRPGRETEAFF.